This passage covers 19 T cell receptor beta chains from one sample sequenced in a study of blood T cell repertoires in COVID-19. Sequencing used immunoSEQ multiplex PCR; TCRdb keeps in-frame clones, though not all of them. The sample yields roughly 120,000 clones, more than 75% seen once. Sequencing was carried out using peripheral blood. Source of these receptors: a man between 60 and 75 years old with COVID-19, enrolled during active disease.

This clone was picked up one time. The V gene is TRBV9, the J gene TRBJ1-6, with 10 bases identical to TRBD1. The CDR3 extends over 15 amino acids. The V and J ends lost 4 bases and 9 bases, in that order; junction bases with no gene match: 7. Germline V gives CDR1 SGDLS, CDR2 YYNGEE. The DNA for the CDR3 is TGTGCCAGCAGCTTATGGACAGGGGGAACTTCACCCCTCCACTTT. This encodes CASSLWTGGTSPLHF.

The chain uses TRBV18 and TRBJ2-3; 11 bases map to TRBD2. This CDR3 has 19 amino acids. Germline-derived CDR1 and CDR2 are KGHSH and LQKENI. Trimming removed 0 bases from V and 0 bases from J; junction bases left unmatched: 8. DNA for the CDR3: TGTGCCAGCTCACCACCGGGGCTAGCGGGAGGTACTAGCACAGATACGCAGTATTTT. Translating gives CASSPPGLAGGTSTDTQYF.

The chain combines TRBV10-3 with TRBJ2-3, with 8 bases aligning to TRBD2. This CDR3 spans 16 amino acids. Germline V CDR1 and CDR2: ENHRY, SYGVKD. The V and J ends lost 7 bases and 4 bases, in that order; junction bases with no gene match: 13. The CDR3 nucleotides are TGTGCCATCAAAGCCCCCGGGACTAGTGGGTCAGATACGCAGTATTTT. Translation gives CAIKAPGTSGSDTQYF.

The V and J genes are TRBV9 and TRBJ2-2, with 7 bases identical to TRBD1. J was trimmed by 4 bases and V by 8 bases; bases with no gene match: 11. This CDR3 has 15 residues. Germline loops: CDR1 SGDLS, CDR2 YYNGEE. The CDR3 reads CARPGQKQCTGELFF. In DNA form, the CDR3 reads TGTGCCAGACCGGGACAGAAGCAGTGCACCGGGGAGCTGTTTTTT.

The chain couples TRBV29-1 to TRBJ2-5; TRBD2 is a possible D gene (5 bases). Germline CDR1 SQVTM, CDR2 ANQGSEA. V was cut by 4 bases and J by 3 bases, with 6 bases left in between. The CDR3 runs 11 residues. The CDR3 loop is CSVGEKETQYF. The CDR3 nucleotides are TGCAGCGTTGGGGAGAAAGAGACCCAGTACTTC.

The V and J genes are TRBV6-1 and TRBJ2-3; D is unresolved. The germline V gene encodes CDR1 MNHNS and CDR2 SASEGT. V dropped 3 bases and J dropped 0 bases, with 10 bases sitting between them. The CDR3 sequence is 15 residues long. For the CDR3, the DNA is TGTGCCAGCAGTGACAGACACTCTAGCACAGATACGCAGTATTTT. It is translated as CASSDRHSSTDTQYF.

The chain joins TRBV6-5 to TRBJ2-2, with 7 bases matching TRBD1. The V gene's germline CDR1 is MNHEY and CDR2 SVGAGI. Trimming removed 5 bases from V and 1 base from J; junction bases left unmatched: 4. The CDR3 spans 15 residues. CDR3 sequence: CASSRQGLNTGELFF. CDR3 nucleotides: TGTGCCAGCAGTCGACAGGGCCTGAACACCGGGGAGCTGTTTTTT.

The rearrangement joins TRBV5-1 to TRBJ2-3; weak D call: TRBD2 (5 bases). The germline V gene has CDR1 SGHRS and CDR2 YFSETQ. Trimming cost V 3 bases and J 1 base, with 9 bases left between them. CDR3 length equals 14 residues. CDR3 in DNA: TGCGCCAGCAGCTGGGGAGATGGCACAGATACGCAGTATTTT. It is translated as CASSWGDGTDTQYF.

V gene TRBV28 combines with J gene TRBJ2-1, with 11 bases that match TRBD2. V trimming: 7 bases; J trimming: 8 bases; junction bases outside the gene matches: 7. This CDR3 contains 14 residues. Germline-derived CDR1 and CDR2 are MDHEN and SYDVKM. The CDR3 DNA sequence: TGTGCCAGCACCACTAGCGGGAGTGTAGATGAGCAGTTCTTC. It translates to CASTTSGSVDEQFF. The full variable domain, its missing parts supplied by reference TRBV28 and TRBJ2-1, is DVKVTQSSRYLVKRTGEKVFLECVQDMDHENMFWYRQDPGLGLRLIYFSYDVKMKEKGDIPEGYSVSREKKERFSLILESASTNQTSMYLCASTTSGSVDEQFFGPGTRLTVL.

The rearrangement links TRBV21-1 to TRBJ2-7; whether TRBD2, the table's D call, matches the DNA was not checked. TRBV21-1 is noted as a pseudogene. The CDR3 covers 16 residues. The CDR3 protein is CASSNILWLAGDEQYF. Here the CDR3 DNA reads TGTGCCAGCAGCAACATCTTATGGCTAGCGGGAGACGAGCAGTACTTC.

CDR3 coding DNA: TGTGCCAGCAGCCAAGTCCAGGGTGATCAGCCCCAGCATTTT. It specifies CASSQVQGDQPQHF. V usage is TRBV3-1 (or the pseudogene TRBV3-2) and J usage is TRBJ1-5; TRBD1 is a possible D gene (5 bases). The CDR3 is made up of 14 amino acids. From germline, CDR1 is LGHDT and CDR2 YNNKEL (reference sequence). V was cut by 1 base and J by 5 bases, with 9 bases left in between.

This rearrangement joins TRBV4-3 to TRBJ2-7; TRBD2 is a possible D gene (5 bases). Germline CDR1 is LGHNA and CDR2 is YSLEER. This CDR3 contains 15 residues. V was pared by 1 base and J by 0 bases, with 10 bases between. DNA of the CDR3: TGCGCCAGCAGCCAAGGCTTCGGGGACTCCTACGAGCAGTACTTC. It translates to CASSQGFGDSYEQYF.

V and J are TRBV6-4 and TRBJ2-3; 9 bases line up with TRBD2. The V gene's germline CDR1 is MRHNA and CDR2 SNTAGT. The CDR3 loop spans 14 amino acids. The ends lost 3 bases at V and 4 bases at J; junction bases unmatched: 2. CDR3 nucleotides: TGTGCCAGCAGTGAAAGCGGGAGGCCAGATACGCAGTATTTT. It yields the protein CASSESGRPDTQYF.

This chain joins TRBV18 and TRBJ2-3; perhaps TRBD2 as D (5 bases). Germline lookup yields CDR1 KGHSH and CDR2 LQKENI. The CDR3 runs 13 residues. V was clipped by 1 base and J by 11 bases, with 13 bases between them. CDR3 in amino acids: CASSPLSTGMQYF. Written as DNA, the CDR3 is TGTGCCAGCTCACCACTTAGTACGGGGATGCAGTATTTT.

CDR3 nucleotide sequence: TGTGCCAGCAGCGAACTAGGGACAGGTAAAATCACCCACAATGAGCAGTTCTTC. This gives the protein CASSELGTGKITHNEQFF. V usage is TRBV7-9 and J usage is TRBJ2-1, with 8 nucleotides matching TRBD1. The CDR3 runs 18 residues. V shed 5 bases and J 5 bases; nucleotides not matched to a gene: 17. CDR1 and CDR2 (germline): SEHNR, FQNEAQ (reference sequence).

The chain combines TRBV5-1 with TRBJ1-5, with D uncertain. The CDR3 totals 14 residues. Germline V CDR1 and CDR2: SGHRS, YFSETQ. Trimming took 4 bases from V and 1 from J, leaving 9 bases between them. The CDR3 reads CASSTGESNQPQHF. DNA for the CDR3: TGCGCCAGCAGCACCGGGGAGAGCAATCAGCCCCAGCATTTT.

In DNA form, the CDR3 reads TGTGCCTGGAGTGTGGTGGGCGGACTAGCGTACAATGAGCAGTTCTTC. As protein: CAWSVVGGLAYNEQFF. V gene TRBV30 combines with J gene TRBJ2-1; 9 bases are shared with TRBD2. There are 16 residues in the CDR3. Germline V gene data show CDR1 as GTSNPN and CDR2 as SVGIG (reference sequence). V was pared by 0 bases and J by 4 bases, with 7 bases of the junction left unmatched.

J is TRBJ1-2 and V is TRBV27; TRBD1 aligns across 8 bases. The CDR3 extends over 14 amino acids. The germline V gene has CDR1 MNHEY and CDR2 SMNVEV (reference sequence). J lost 2 bases, V lost 8 bases, and 7 bases had no gene match. The CDR3 is CASRYQGANYGYTF. DNA of the CDR3: TGTGCCAGCCGCTATCAGGGGGCGAACTATGGCTACACCTTC.

The rearrangement uses TRBV12-5 and TRBJ2-2; D remains unclear. Trimming left V 10 bases short and J 8 bases short, with 11 bases between. CDR3 length: 11 amino acids. CDR1 is LGHNT, CDR2 FRNRAP, per germline. The CDR3 is CATSFGGELFF. For the CDR3, the DNA is TGTGCTACCTCCTTCGGTGGGGAGCTGTTTTTT.